This TCR beta chain was recovered during a study of OX40 agonist ivuxolimab in advanced cancers. The table came from immunoSEQ multiplex PCR; TCRdb's copy has only in-frame clones and leaves some out. The sample has over 30,000 clones; more than 60% are singletons. Turning to this clone: The same CDR3 is also encoded by other DNA sequences in this sample.

The CDR3 sequence is 15 residues long. With V trimmed by 2 bases and J by 5 bases, 4 bases remained unmatched. Germline V gene data show CDR1 as MNHEY and CDR2 as SVGAGI. This rearrangement joins TRBV6-5 to TRBJ2-1; 9 bases fit TRBD2. The TCR originated in an adult with an advanced solid tumor such as melanoma, head and neck, liver or kidney cancer. Sample: CD4+ or CD8+ T cells sorted from blood, taken in a trial of the OX40 agonist ivuxolimab. The CDR3 region has the DNA TGTGCCAGCAGTTACGGGCGGGGGGGGCACAATGAGCAGTTCTTC. Protein product: CASSYGRGGHNEQFF.